What follows are 23 T cell receptor beta chains derived from one specimen sequenced in a study of early T cells in non-severe SARS-CoV-2 infection. TCRdb re-analysed the 5' RACE reads in MiXCR, keeping a single row per CDR3 protein. The sample lists 60,000 to 90,000 distinct CDR3 sequences, over 9% seen once, with approximately 4.8% in the top ten. Sequencing used whole blood. These receptor sequences come from an adult who was a healthcare worker with PCR-confirmed SARS-CoV-2 infection or an uninfected control (not recorded which).

This clonotype has a count of ten or more. The V gene is TRBV25-1, the J gene TRBJ1-5; D remains ambiguous. Germline values: CDR1 MGHDK, CDR2 SYGVNS. V was clipped by 3 bases and J by 0 bases, with 9 bases between them. The length of the CDR3 is 15 residues. CDR3 in DNA: TGTGCCAGCAGTGATACTTCCGATAGCAATCAGCCCCAGCATTTT. The encoded protein is CASSDTSDSNQPQHF.

This clonotype was seen at least ten times. The chain carries TRBV10-2 and TRBJ2-2; the D is unclear. Germline assignment: CDR1 WSHSY and CDR2 SAAADI. V lost 6 bases, J lost 0 bases, and 8 bases lay in between. The CDR3 covers 14 residues. The CDR3 DNA sequence: TGCGCCAGCAGAGGTAGCACGAACACCGGGGAGCTGTTTTTT. The encoded protein is CASRGSTNTGELFF.

This clonotype was seen at least ten times. The rearrangement uses TRBV28 and TRBJ1-5, with 9 bases lining up with TRBD1. Germline values: CDR1 MDHEN, CDR2 SYDVKM. This CDR3 has 14 amino acids. With V trimmed by 5 bases and J by 6 bases, 5 bases remained unmatched. The CDR3 region is CASSPGTGFQPQHF. The DNA for the CDR3 is TGTGCCAGCAGTCCCGGGACAGGGTTTCAGCCCCAGCATTTT. Complete variable domain (other parts from reference TRBV28 and TRBJ1-5): DVKVTQSSRYLVKRTGEKVFLECVQDMDHENMFWYRQDPGLGLRLIYFSYDVKMKEKGDIPEGYSVSREKKERFSLILESASTNQTSMYLCASSPGTGFQPQHFGDGTRLSIL.

This clonotype occurred a few times. The chain joins TRBV28 to TRBJ2-7, with D unclear. V lost 6 bases and J 3 bases, leaving 6 bases between the germline ends. The CDR3 spans 11 residues. Germline V gene lookup returns CDR1 MDHEN and CDR2 SYDVKM. The CDR3 reads CASRVNYEQYF. For the CDR3, the DNA is TGTGCCAGCAGGGTGAACTACGAGCAGTACTTC.

This chain links TRBV6-6 with TRBJ1-2; 9 nucleotides line up with TRBD1. With 7 bases clipped from V and 6 bases from J, the junction kept 9 bases outside the gene matches. The germline gives CDR1 MNHNY, CDR2 SVGAGI (reference sequence). The CDR3 loop spans 14 amino acids. CDR3 in DNA: TGTGCCAGCACCGCGAGCGGACAGGGGAATGGCTACACCTTC. The encoded protein is CASTASGQGNGYTF.

V gene TRBV12-3 or TRBV12-4 combines with J gene TRBJ1-5; D ambiguous. Trimming shortened V by 3 bases and J by 0 bases, and 6 bases separated the two germline ends. The CDR3 runs to 14 residues. The CDR3 nucleotides are TGTGCCAGCAGTTTGACGGTTAGCAATCAGCCCCAGCATTTT. It encodes CASSLTVSNQPQHF.

This clonotype was seen a handful of times. This chain joins TRBV18 and TRBJ1-5, with 9 bases identical to TRBD1. The trim removed 3 bases at V and 1 base at J, leaving 4 bases unmatched. Per germline, CDR1 KGHSH and CDR2 LQKENI. This CDR3 region has 16 residues. CDR3 amino acids: CASSPGTGSSNQPQHF. CDR3 nucleotides: TGTGCCAGCTCACCCGGGACAGGGTCAAGCAATCAGCCCCAGCATTTT.

This clonotype appeared many times. The chain couples TRBV20-1 to TRBJ2-7, with TRBD1 matching over 10 bases. This CDR3 is 14 amino acids long. V dropped 4 bases and J dropped 5; count of bases not matched to a gene: 8. CDR1 is DFQATT, CDR2 SNEGSKA, per germline (reference sequence). The CDR3: CSATGTGELHEQYF. The CDR3 region has the DNA TGCAGTGCTACCGGGACAGGGGAACTCCACGAGCAGTACTTC.

This clonotype showed up many times. The J gene is TRBJ1-5, the V gene TRBV29-1; a possible D gene is TRBD1 (6 bases). CDR1 and CDR2 (germline): SQVTM, ANQGSEA. With 2 bases removed from V and 5 bases from J, the gap between germline ends came to 13 bases. CDR3 size: 14 residues. CDR3 DNA sequence: TGCAGCGTTGAATACAGGGCGACCGATCAGCCCCAGCATTTT. This sequence encodes CSVEYRATDQPQHF.

This clonotype showed up just a few times. The J gene is TRBJ2-7, the V gene TRBV27; the D gene is possibly TRBD1 (7 bases). CDR3 length: 13 amino acids. With 6 bases removed from V and 11 bases from J, the gap between germline ends came to 20 bases. Germline loops: CDR1 MNHEY, CDR2 SMNVEV (reference sequence). For the CDR3, the DNA is TGTGCCAGCAGCTCCGCGGGACAGATTCGGAAGTACTTC. Protein sequence: CASSSAGQIRKYF.

This clonotype came up a few times. V usage is TRBV7-8 and J usage is TRBJ2-5; D tentatively reads TRBD1 or TRBD2 (5 bases each). V lost 5 bases to trimming and J lost 1 base, with 14 bases between them. Germline CDR1 SGHVS, CDR2 FQNEAQ. This CDR3 spans 15 amino acids. CDR3 amino acids: CASSQQTGLQETQYF. CDR3 coding DNA: TGTGCCAGCAGCCAACAAACAGGACTCCAAGAGACCCAGTACTTC.

The V gene is TRBV28, the J gene TRBJ2-1; D is unresolved. Trimming pared 3 bases from V and 1 base from J, leaving 10 bases between. Germline CDR1 is MDHEN and CDR2 is SYDVKM. This CDR3 has 15 amino acids. CDR3 DNA sequence: TGTGCCAGCAGTTTTCCGAAGGGTTCCTACAATGAGCAGTTCTTC. It codes for CASSFPKGSYNEQFF.

This clonotype occurred a few times. This rearrangement joins TRBV12-3 or TRBV12-4 to TRBJ2-2; D perhaps matches TRBD2 (6 bases). Trimming cost V 7 bases and J 6 bases, with 12 bases left between them. The CDR3 sequence is 13 residues long. The CDR3 coding sequence is TGTGCCAGCATCCGGGGAGGCCCCGGGGAGCTGTTTTTT. This codes for CASIRGGPGELFF.

This clonotype was counted at least ten times. The chain has TRBV19 and TRBJ2-7, with D possibly being TRBD1 or TRBD2 (5 bases each). Germline assignment: CDR1 LNHDA and CDR2 SQIVND (reference sequence). The CDR3 loop spans 15 amino acids. V lost 6 bases, J lost 4 bases, and 19 bases lay in between. The CDR3 DNA reads TGTGCCAGTAGAACCCGGGGACCGGGGCGATACGAGCAGTACTTC. It translates to CASRTRGPGRYEQYF.

V and J are TRBV20-1 and TRBJ2-1, with D possibly TRBD1 on 5 matching bases. Looked up from germline, CDR1 is DFQATT and CDR2 is SNEGSKA (reference sequence). Trimming shortened V by 6 bases and J by 5 bases, and 20 bases separated the two germline ends. The CDR3 covers 15 residues. CDR3 region: CSALIRGKINNEQFF. CDR3 nucleotides: TGCAGTGCGCTCATTAGGGGAAAGATCAACAATGAGCAGTTCTTC.

This clonotype was seen more than once but under ten times. The V gene is TRBV3-1, the J gene TRBJ1-2; tentative D call: TRBD1 (6 bases). The germline gives CDR1 LGHDT, CDR2 YNNKEL (reference sequence). The CDR3 extends over 12 amino acids. Trimming removed 3 bases from V and 8 bases from J, with 10 bases in between. In DNA, the CDR3 is TGTGCCAGCAGCCAGGGGGCAGGAGGCTACACCTTC. It is translated as CASSQGAGGYTF.

In this sample, this clonotype turned up many times. This sequence joins TRBV28 and TRBJ2-3; D may correspond to TRBD1 or TRBD2 (5 bases each). CDR1 MDHEN and CDR2 SYDVKM come from the germline V gene. The CDR3 runs to 14 residues. The V gene lost 3 bases and the J gene lost 6 bases, with 13 bases spanning the gap. CDR3 coding DNA: TGTGCCAGCAGTTTGAGGGGTAGTGGGGATACGCAGTATTTT. Amino acids: CASSLRGSGDTQYF.

Only a few counts were recorded for this clonotype. The V gene is TRBV28, the J gene TRBJ2-1; tentative D call: TRBD2 (6 bases). The CDR3 is 11 residues long. Germline lookup yields CDR1 MDHEN and CDR2 SYDVKM. V was trimmed by 5 bases and J by 13 bases, leaving 12 bases between them. The CDR3 sequence: CASSTGTLQFF. CDR3 nucleotide sequence: TGTGCCAGCAGTACCGGGACTCTTCAGTTCTTC. The whole variable domain, remainder taken from reference TRBV28 and TRBJ2-1, is DVKVTQSSRYLVKRTGEKVFLECVQDMDHENMFWYRQDPGLGLRLIYFSYDVKMKEKGDIPEGYSVSREKKERFSLILESASTNQTSMYLCASSTGTLQFFGPGTRLTVL.

Only a few counts were recorded for this clonotype. The J gene is TRBJ2-1, the V gene TRBV19, with D unclear. There are 14 residues in the CDR3. Trimming removed 4 bases from V and 5 bases from J, with 12 bases in between. CDR1 LNHDA and CDR2 SQIVND come from the germline V gene (reference sequence). CDR3 region: CASSTRSRDNEQFF. CDR3 nucleotide sequence: TGTGCCAGTAGTACGCGATCTAGGGACAATGAGCAGTTCTTC.

This clonotype has a count of ten or more. The chain joins TRBV27 to TRBJ2-2; 11 bases line up with TRBD2. With V trimmed by 2 bases and J by 8 bases, 16 bases remained unmatched. CDR1 is MNHEY, CDR2 SMNVEV, per germline (reference sequence). This CDR3 is built from 19 residues. This chain's CDR3 is CASSLGARLLAGVGGELFF. The DNA for the CDR3 is TGTGCCAGCAGTTTAGGCGCTAGGCTACTAGCGGGAGTAGGTGGGGAGCTGTTTTTT.

This clonotype came up many times. The chain employs TRBV7-9 and TRBJ1-6; the D is unclear. The ends were cut back, 1 base at V and 9 bases at J, with 10 bases in the middle. This CDR3 has 14 amino acids. CDR1 is SEHNR and CDR2 is FQNEAQ in the germline V gene (reference sequence). CDR3 nucleotides: TGTGCCAGCAGCTTAGGTTGGGGAGGTTCACCCCTCCACTTT. Protein product: CASSLGWGGSPLHF.

This clonotype was seen more than once but under ten times. The CDR3 DNA follows: TGTGCCAGCAGCCTGGACAGCCGGGTCACTGAAGCTTTCTTT. Amino acids: CASSLDSRVTEAFF. This chain uses TRBV7-9 with TRBJ1-1; weak D call: TRBD1 (6 bases). The length of the CDR3 is 14 residues. Trimming removed 5 bases at V and 4 bases at J, with 14 bases between. Per the germline V gene, CDR1 is SEHNR and CDR2 is FQNEAQ (reference sequence).

This clonotype was seen ten or more times. V gene TRBV3-1 combines with J gene TRBJ2-5; D is unclear. The CDR3 has 16 residues. Germline V gene lookup returns CDR1 LGHDT and CDR2 YNNKEL (reference sequence). Between the trimmed V and J ends, which lost 2 bases and 3 bases, there was a span of 16 bases. The chain's CDR3 is CASSQRSGSAKETQYF. DNA of the CDR3: TGTGCCAGCAGCCAACGTTCCGGATCCGCAAAAGAGACCCAGTACTTC.